This TCR beta chain emerged from a study of blood T cell repertoires in COVID-19. Study information: PBMCs, B-cell-depleted T cells, or T cells were the source of the cDNA or gDNA that made up the material.

Per the authors' pipeline: Amplified reference gene primers provided the basis for estimating nucleated cell counts. Repertoires were generated with immunoSEQ multiplex PCR, while TCRdb's copy carries only in-frame clones and drops some. The V and J calls and clone size come from that table; D and trimming were worked out from the DNA. The sample lists approximately 360,000 clones; over 75% were seen once. Germline V gene sequence: CDR1 SGHTA, CDR2 FQGNSA. Trimming at V came to 1 base and at J to 2 bases, leaving 2 bases not matched to a gene. The CDR3 totals 15 residues. The receptor was derived from a woman in her 30s with acute COVID-19. The chain has TRBV7-2 and TRBJ2-1; TRBD2 matches 7 bases. Sample: PBMCs or T cells enriched from blood (not recorded which). For the CDR3, the DNA is TGTGCCAGCAGCTTAGAGGCGGGGGCCTACAATGAGCAGTTCTTC. Its protein product is CASSLEAGAYNEQFF. Drawing the rest from reference TRBV7-2 and TRBJ2-1, the complete variable domain is GAGVSQSPSNKVTEKGKDVELRCDPISGHTALYWYRQSLGQGLEFLIYFQGNSAPDKSGLPSDRFSAERTGGSVSTLTIQRTQQEDSAVYLCASSLEAGAYNEQFFGPGTRLTVL.